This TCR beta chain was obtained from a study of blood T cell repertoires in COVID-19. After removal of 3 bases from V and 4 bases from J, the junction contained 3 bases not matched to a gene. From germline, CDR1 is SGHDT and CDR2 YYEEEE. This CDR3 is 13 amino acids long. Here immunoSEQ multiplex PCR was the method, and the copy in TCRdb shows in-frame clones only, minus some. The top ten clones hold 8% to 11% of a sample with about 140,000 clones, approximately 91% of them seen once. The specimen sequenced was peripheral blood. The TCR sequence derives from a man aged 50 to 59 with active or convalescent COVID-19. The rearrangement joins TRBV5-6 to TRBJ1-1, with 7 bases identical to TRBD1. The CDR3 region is CASSYRGGTEAFF. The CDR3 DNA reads TGTGCCAGCAGCTACAGGGGAGGCACTGAAGCTTTCTTT.